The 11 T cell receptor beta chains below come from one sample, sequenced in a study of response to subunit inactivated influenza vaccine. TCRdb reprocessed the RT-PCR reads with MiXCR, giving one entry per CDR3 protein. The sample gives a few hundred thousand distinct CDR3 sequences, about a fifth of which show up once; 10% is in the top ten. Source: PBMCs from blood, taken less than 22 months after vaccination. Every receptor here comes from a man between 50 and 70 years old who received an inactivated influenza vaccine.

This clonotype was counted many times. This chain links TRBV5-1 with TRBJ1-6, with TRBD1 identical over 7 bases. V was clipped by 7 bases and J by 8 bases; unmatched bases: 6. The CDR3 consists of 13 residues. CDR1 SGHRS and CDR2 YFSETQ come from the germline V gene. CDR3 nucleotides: TGCGCCAGCGGAAGACAGGGAGATTCACCCCTCCACTTT. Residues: CASGRQGDSPLHF. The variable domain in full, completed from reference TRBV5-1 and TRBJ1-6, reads KAGVTQTPRYLIKTRGQQVTLSCSPISGHRSVSWYQQTPGQGLQFLFEYFSETQRNKGNFPGRFSGRQFSNSRSEMNVSTLELGDSALYLCASGRQGDSPLHFGNGTRLTVT.

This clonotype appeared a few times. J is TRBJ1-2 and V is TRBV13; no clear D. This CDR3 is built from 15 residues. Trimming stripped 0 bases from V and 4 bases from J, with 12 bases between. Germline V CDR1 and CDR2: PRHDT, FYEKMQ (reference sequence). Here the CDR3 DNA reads TGTGCCAGCAGCTTAGGTGGCAGGACGATCTATGGCTACACCTTC. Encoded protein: CASSLGGRTIYGYTF.

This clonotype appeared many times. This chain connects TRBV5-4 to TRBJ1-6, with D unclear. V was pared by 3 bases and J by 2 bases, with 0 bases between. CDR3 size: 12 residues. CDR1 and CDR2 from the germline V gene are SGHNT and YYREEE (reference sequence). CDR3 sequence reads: CASSSYNSPLHF. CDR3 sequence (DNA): TGTGCCAGCAGCTCCTATAATTCACCCCTCCACTTT.

In DNA, the CDR3 is TGCAGTGCTAGGTGGCAGCAAGAGACCCAGTACTTC. Translation: CSARWQQETQYF. V gene TRBV20-1 combines with J gene TRBJ2-5; no clear D. Germline V gene data show CDR1 as DFQATT and CDR2 as SNEGSKA (reference sequence). The V and J ends lost 3 bases and 2 bases respectively, with 7 bases between them. CDR3 length: 12 amino acids.

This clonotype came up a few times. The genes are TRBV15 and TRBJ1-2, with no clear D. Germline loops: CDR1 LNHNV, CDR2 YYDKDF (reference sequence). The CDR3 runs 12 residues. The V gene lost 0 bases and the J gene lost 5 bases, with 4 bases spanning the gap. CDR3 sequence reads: CATSREDYGYTF. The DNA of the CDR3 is TGTGCCACCAGCAGAGAGGATTATGGCTACACCTTC.

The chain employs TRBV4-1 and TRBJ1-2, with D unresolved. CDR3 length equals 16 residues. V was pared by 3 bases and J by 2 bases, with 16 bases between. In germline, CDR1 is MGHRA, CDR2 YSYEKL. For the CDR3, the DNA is TGCGCCAGCAGCCAGACTAGACGGTACACCAACTATGGCTACACCTTC. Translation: CASSQTRRYTNYGYTF.

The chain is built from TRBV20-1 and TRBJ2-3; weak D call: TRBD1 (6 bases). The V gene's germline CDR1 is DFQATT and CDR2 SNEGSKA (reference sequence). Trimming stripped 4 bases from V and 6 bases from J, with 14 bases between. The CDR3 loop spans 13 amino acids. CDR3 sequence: CSATDRPPDTQYF. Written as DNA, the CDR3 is TGCAGTGCTACCGACAGGCCCCCCGATACGCAGTATTTT.

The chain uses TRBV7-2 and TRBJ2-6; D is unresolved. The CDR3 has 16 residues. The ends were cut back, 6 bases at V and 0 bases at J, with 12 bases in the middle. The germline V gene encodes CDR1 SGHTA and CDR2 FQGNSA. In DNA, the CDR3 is TGTGCCAGCAGTTCCCAGAGGACCTCTGGGGCCAACGTCCTGACTTTC. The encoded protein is CASSSQRTSGANVLTF.

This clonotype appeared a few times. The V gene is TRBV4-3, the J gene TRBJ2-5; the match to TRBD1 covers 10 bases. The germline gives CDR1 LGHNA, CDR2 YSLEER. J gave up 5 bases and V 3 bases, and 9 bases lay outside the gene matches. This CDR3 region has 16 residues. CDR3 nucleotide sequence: TGCGCCAGCAGCCAGGGCGGGACAGGGGAATGGGAGACCCAGTACTTC. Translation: CASSQGGTGEWETQYF.

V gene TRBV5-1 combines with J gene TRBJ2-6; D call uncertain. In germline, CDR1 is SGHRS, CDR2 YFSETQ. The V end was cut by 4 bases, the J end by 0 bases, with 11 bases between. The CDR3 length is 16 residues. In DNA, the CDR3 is TGCGCCAGCAGCCCGACGGAGATCTCTGGGGCCAACGTCCTGACTTTC. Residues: CASSPTEISGANVLTF.

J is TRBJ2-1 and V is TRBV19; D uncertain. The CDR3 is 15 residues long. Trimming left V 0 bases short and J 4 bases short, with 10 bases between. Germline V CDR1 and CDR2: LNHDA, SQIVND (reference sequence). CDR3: CASSIELGPYNEQFF. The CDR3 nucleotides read TGTGCCAGTAGTATAGAATTAGGTCCTTACAATGAGCAGTTCTTC.